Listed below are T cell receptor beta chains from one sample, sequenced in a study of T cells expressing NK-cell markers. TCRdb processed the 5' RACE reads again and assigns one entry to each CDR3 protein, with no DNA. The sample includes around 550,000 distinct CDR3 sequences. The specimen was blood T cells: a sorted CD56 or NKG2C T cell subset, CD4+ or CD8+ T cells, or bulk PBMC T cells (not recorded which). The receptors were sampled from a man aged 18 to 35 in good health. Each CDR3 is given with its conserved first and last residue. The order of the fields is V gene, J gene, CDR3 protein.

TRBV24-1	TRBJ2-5	CATGLAGPLLQETQYF
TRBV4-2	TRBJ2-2	CASSQEAAGGDPGELFF
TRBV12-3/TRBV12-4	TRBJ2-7	CASSLAGQGTYEQYF
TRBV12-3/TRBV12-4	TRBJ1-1	CATSAIVPTEAFF
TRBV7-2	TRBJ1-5	CASSLTLNQPQHF
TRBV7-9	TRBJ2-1	CASSPPTSFSYNEQFF
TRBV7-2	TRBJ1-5	CASSLVTGVNQPQHF
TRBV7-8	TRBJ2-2	CASSASPGGTGELFF
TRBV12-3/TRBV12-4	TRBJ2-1	CASSLGWEYNEQFF
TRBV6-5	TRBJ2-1	CASSYLQGVNEQFF
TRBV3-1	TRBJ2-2	CASRTSGYTGELFF
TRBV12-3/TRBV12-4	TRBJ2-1	CASRLGAGAYNEQFF
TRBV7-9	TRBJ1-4	CASSTGSGNEKLFF
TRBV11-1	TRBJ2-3	CASSPLTSGKTDTQYF
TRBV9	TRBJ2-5	CASSVSSGTKTYQETQYF